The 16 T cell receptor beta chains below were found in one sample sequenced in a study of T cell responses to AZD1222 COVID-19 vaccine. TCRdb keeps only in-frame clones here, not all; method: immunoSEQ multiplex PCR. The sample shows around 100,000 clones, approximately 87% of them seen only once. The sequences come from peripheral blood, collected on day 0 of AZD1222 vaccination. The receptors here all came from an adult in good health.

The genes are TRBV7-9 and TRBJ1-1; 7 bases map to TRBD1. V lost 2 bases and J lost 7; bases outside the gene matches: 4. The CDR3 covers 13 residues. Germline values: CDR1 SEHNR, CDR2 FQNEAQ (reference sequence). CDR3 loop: CASSLNRGVEAFF. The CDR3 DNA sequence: TGTGCCAGCAGCTTAAACAGGGGTGTTGAAGCTTTCTTT.

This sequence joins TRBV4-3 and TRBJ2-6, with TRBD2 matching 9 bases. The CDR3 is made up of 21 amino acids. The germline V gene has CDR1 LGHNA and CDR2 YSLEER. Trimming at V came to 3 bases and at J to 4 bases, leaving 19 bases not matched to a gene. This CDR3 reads CASSQYRGKTSGLVGANVLTF. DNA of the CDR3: TGCGCCAGCAGCCAGTATCGGGGTAAGACTAGCGGCCTGGTGGGGGCCAACGTCCTGACTTTC.

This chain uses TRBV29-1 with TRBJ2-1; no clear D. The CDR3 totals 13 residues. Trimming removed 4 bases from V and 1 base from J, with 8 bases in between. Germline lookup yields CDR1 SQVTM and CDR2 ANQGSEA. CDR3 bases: TGCAGCGTTGCCAGCGTATCCTACAATGAGCAGTTCTTC. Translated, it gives CSVASVSYNEQFF.

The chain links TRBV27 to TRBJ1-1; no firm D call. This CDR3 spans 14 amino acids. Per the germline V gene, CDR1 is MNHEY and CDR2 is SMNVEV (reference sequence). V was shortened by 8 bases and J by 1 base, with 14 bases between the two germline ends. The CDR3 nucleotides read TGTGCCAGCCAACTAGGGAGGCAGAACACTGAAGCTTTCTTT. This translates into CASQLGRQNTEAFF.

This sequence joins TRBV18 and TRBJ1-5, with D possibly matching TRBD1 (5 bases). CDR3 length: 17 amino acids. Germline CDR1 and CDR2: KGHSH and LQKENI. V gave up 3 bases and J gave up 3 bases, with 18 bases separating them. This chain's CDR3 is CASSPTQITGNNQPQHF. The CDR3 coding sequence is TGTGCCAGCTCACCGACACAAATCACAGGTAACAATCAGCCCCAGCATTTT.

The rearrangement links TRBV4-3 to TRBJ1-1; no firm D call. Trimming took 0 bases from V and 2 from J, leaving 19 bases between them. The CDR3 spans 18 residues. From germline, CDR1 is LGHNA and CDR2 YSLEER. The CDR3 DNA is TGCGCCAGCAGCCAAGATGAGACCGCCACTATTGATAACACTGAAGCTTTCTTT. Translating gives CASSQDETATIDNTEAFF.

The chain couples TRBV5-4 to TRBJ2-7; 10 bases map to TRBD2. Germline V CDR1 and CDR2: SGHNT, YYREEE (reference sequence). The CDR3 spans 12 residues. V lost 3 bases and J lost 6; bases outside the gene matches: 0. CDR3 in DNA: TGTGCCAGCAGCTGGACTAGCGGCGAGCAGTACTTC. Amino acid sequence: CASSWTSGEQYF.

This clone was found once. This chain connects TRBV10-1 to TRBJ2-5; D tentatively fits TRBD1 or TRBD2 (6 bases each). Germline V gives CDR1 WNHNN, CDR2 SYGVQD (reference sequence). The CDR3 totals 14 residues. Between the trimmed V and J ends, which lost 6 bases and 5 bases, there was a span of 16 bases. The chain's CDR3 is CASSRGRGMETQYF. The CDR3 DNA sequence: TGCGCCAGCAGCCGGGGGCGAGGCATGGAGACCCAGTACTTC.

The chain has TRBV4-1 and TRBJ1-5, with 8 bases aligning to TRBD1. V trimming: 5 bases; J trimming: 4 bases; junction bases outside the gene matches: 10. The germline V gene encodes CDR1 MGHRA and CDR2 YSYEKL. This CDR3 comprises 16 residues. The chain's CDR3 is CASSALVQGGNQPQHF. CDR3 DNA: TGCGCCAGCAGCGCCCTTGTACAGGGGGGGAATCAGCCCCAGCATTTT.

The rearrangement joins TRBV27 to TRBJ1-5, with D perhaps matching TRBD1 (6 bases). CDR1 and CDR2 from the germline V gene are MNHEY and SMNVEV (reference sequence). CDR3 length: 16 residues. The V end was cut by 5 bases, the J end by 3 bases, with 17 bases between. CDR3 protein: CASSIQGGGNNQPQHF. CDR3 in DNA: TGTGCCAGCAGTATACAGGGCGGGGGTAACAATCAGCCCCAGCATTTT.

The CDR3 bases are TGCAGCACCGGGACAGGAAAAAATCAGCCCCAGCATTTT. It encodes CSTGTGKNQPQHF. This chain joins TRBV29-1 and TRBJ1-5; 8 bases align to TRBD1. This CDR3 region has 13 residues. Germline loops: CDR1 SQVTM, CDR2 ANQGSEA. The junction had 7 bases not matched to a gene; V was cut back by 8 bases and J by 4 bases.

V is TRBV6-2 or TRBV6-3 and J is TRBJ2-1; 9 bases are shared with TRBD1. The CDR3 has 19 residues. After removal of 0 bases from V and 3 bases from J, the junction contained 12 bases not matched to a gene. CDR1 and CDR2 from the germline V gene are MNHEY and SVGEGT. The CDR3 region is CASSYSDKVGTGIYNEQFF. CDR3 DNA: TGTGCCAGCAGTTACTCCGATAAAGTAGGGACAGGGATCTACAATGAGCAGTTCTTC.

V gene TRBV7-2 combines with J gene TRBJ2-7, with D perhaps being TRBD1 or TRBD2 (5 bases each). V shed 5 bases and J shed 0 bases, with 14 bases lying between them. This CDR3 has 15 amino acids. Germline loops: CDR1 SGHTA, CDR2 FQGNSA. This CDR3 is CASSPIPGSSYEQYF. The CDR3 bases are TGTGCCAGCAGCCCGATCCCAGGGAGCTCCTACGAGCAGTACTTC.

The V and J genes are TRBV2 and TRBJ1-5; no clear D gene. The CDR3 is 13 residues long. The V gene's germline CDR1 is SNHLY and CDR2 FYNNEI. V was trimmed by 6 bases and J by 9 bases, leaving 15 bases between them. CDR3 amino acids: CASSFLVLRPQHF. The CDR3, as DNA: TGTGCCAGCAGCTTCCTGGTTCTGCGGCCCCAGCATTTT.

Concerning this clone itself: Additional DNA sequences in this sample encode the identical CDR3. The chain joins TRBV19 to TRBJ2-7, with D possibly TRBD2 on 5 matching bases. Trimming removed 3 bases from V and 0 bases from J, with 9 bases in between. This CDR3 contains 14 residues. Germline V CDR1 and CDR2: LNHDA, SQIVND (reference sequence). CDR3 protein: CASSIGGSSYEQYF. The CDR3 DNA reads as TGTGCCAGTAGTATTGGTGGGAGCTCCTACGAGCAGTACTTC.

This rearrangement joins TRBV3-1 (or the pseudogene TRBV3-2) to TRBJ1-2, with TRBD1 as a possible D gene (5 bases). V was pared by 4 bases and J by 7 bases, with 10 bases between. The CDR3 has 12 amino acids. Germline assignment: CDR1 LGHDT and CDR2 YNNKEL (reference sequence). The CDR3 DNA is TGTGCCAGCAGCCTACGAAGGGGTGGCTACACCTTC. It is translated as CASSLRRGGYTF.